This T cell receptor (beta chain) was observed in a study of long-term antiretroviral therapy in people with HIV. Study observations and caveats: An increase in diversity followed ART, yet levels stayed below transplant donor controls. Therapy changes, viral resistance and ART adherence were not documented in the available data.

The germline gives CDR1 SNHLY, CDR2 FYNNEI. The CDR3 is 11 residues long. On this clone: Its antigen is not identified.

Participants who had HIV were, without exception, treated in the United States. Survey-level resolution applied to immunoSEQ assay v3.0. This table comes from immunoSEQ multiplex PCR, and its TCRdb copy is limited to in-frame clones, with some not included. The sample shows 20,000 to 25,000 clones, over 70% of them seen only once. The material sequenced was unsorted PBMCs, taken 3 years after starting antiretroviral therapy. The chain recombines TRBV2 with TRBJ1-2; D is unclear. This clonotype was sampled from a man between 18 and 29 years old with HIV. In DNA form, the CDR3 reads TGTGTCATAAGGGCCTGGGAGGGCTACACCTTC. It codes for CVIRAWEGYTF.